Shown below are 19 T cell receptor beta chains from a single sample sequenced in a study of regulatory T cells in long-lasting Graves disease. Libraries of TCR beta came from iRepertoire HTBI primers plus Arm-PCR of CDR3 regions. TCRdb recomputed calls from the multiplex PCR reads with MiXCR, one row per CDR3 protein. Among about 460,000 distinct CDR3 sequences listed, 12% to 15% were seen once. As to time point: newly diagnosed GD, antithyroid drugs for less than 3 months. There was RNA extracted from PBMCs, and the TCR library was made from it. The sample was also linked to a second study, of T cells in Graves' hyperthyroidism and ophthalmopathy.

The sample in question was peripheral blood mononuclear cells (PBMCs), obtained at new diagnosis, from a patient treated with antithyroid drugs. These receptor sequences come from a woman aged 50 to 65 with Graves disease.

This clonotype was detected many times. The J gene is TRBJ2-7, the V gene TRBV6-2 or TRBV6-3; TRBD2 matches at 8 bases. CDR1 and CDR2 (germline): MNHEY, SVGEGT. The CDR3 is 15 amino acids. V shed 2 bases, J shed 4 bases, and the junction held 7 bases outside the gene matches. This CDR3 reads CASSYGSGGPYEQYF. DNA of the CDR3: TGTGCCAGCAGTTACGGATCGGGAGGGCCTTACGAGCAGTACTTC.

The chain couples TRBV14 to TRBJ2-1, with D perhaps matching TRBD1 (5 bases). The CDR3 length is 12 residues. The V gene's germline CDR1 is SGHDN and CDR2 FVKESK. With 5 bases removed from V and 9 bases from J, the gap between germline ends came to 11 bases. DNA of the CDR3: TGTGCCAGCAGCTTACCAGGGCCTGAGCAGTTCTTC. This codes for CASSLPGPEQFF.

J is TRBJ1-1 and V is TRBV10-3; unclear D gene. Germline V gene lookup returns CDR1 ENHRY and CDR2 SYGVKD. The CDR3 is made up of 13 amino acids. The ends were cut back, 4 bases at V and 4 bases at J, with 10 bases in the middle. The CDR3 spells CAISGAGFTEAFF. CDR3 in DNA: TGTGCCATCAGTGGGGCGGGGTTCACTGAAGCTTTCTTT.

The chain uses TRBV18 and TRBJ2-1; 7 nucleotides match TRBD2. From germline, CDR1 is KGHSH and CDR2 LQKENI. With V trimmed by 3 bases and J by 8 bases, 10 bases remained unmatched. This CDR3 is built from 15 residues. CDR3 region: CASSPGGSLVDEQFF. The CDR3 DNA follows: TGTGCCAGCTCACCGGGGGGGAGTTTAGTGGATGAGCAGTTCTTC. The full variable domain, completed using reference TRBV18 and TRBJ2-1, is NAGVMQNPRHLVRRRGQEARLRCSPMKGHSHVYWYRQLPEEGLKFMVYLQKENIIDESGMPKERFSAEFPKEGPSILRIQQVVRGDSAAYFCASSPGGSLVDEQFFGPGTRLTVL.

This clonotype showed up just a few times. Written as DNA, the CDR3 is TGCAGTGTCCCGGGACTAGCGGGAGACGAGCAGTACTTC. It translates to CSVPGLAGDEQYF. The chain links TRBV20-1 to TRBJ2-7, with 14 positions matching TRBD2. The CDR3 is made up of 13 amino acids. From germline, CDR1 is DFQATT and CDR2 SNEGSKA (reference sequence). The junction had 4 bases not matched to a gene; V was cut back by 7 bases and J by 5 bases.

The chain has TRBV6-9 and TRBJ2-5; D is ambiguous. The CDR3 extends over 14 amino acids. From germline, CDR1 is MNHGY and CDR2 SVAAGI. V was clipped by 4 bases and J by 2 bases, with 11 bases between them. The CDR3 DNA reads as TGTGCCAGCAGTTGTCACAGCGAACAAGAGACCCAGTACTTC. Its protein is CASSCHSEQETQYF.

This clonotype showed up many times. The CDR3: CASPTSSLHEQFF. CDR3 in DNA: TGTGCCAGCCCGACTAGCTCTTTGCATGAGCAGTTCTTC. The V call is TRBV11-3, the J call TRBJ2-1; 7 nucleotides line up with TRBD2. Germline CDR1 and CDR2: SGHNT and YENEEA. The junction had 9 bases not matched to a gene; V was cut back by 8 bases and J by 8 bases. The CDR3 length is 13 residues.

For this clonotype: Given a much more abundant clone one base away, this may be a read error. The chain couples TRBV18 to TRBJ2-5; D gene unclear. Per the germline V gene, CDR1 is KGHSH and CDR2 is LQKENI. The CDR3 runs 13 residues. The CDR3 DNA is TGTGCCAGCTCACTCACGCTCGAAGAGGCCCAGTACTTC. It translates to CASSLTLEEAQYF.

This clonotype occurred many times. The V and J genes are TRBV7-2 and TRBJ2-3; 7 bases are a match to TRBD2. Trimming took 5 bases from V and 4 from J; bases not matched to a gene: 9. Germline CDR1 SGHTA, CDR2 FQGNSA. The CDR3 is made up of 15 amino acids. DNA of the CDR3: TGTGCCAGCAGCATGACGGGCGGGAGTCCAGATACGCAGTATTTT. It codes for CASSMTGGSPDTQYF.

This clonotype was picked up many times. The V gene is TRBV2, the J gene TRBJ1-5, with TRBD1 as a possible D gene (5 bases). The CDR3 runs to 14 residues. Trimming took 6 bases from V and 3 from J, leaving 12 bases between them. Germline-derived CDR1 and CDR2 are SNHLY and FYNNEI. The CDR3 here is CASSSDSPNQPQHF. The DNA for the CDR3 is TGTGCCAGCAGCTCAGACAGCCCCAATCAGCCCCAGCATTTT.

There are a few counts of this clonotype. The chain couples TRBV29-1 to TRBJ1-2; a possible D gene is TRBD1 (5 bases). The CDR3 contains 13 residues. Germline CDR1 and CDR2: SQVTM and ANQGSEA. V was pared by 7 bases and J by 6 bases, with 18 bases between. CDR3 nucleotides: TGCAGCGCCTCCGTGGGGGACTGGGATGGCTACACCTTC. Amino acids: CSASVGDWDGYTF.

The chain has TRBV9 and TRBJ2-5; tentatively, D is TRBD2 (6 bases). V lost 0 bases to trimming and J lost 2 bases, with 14 bases between them. Germline-derived CDR1 and CDR2 are SGDLS and YYNGEE. The length of the CDR3 is 16 residues. The CDR3 bases are TGTGCCAGCAGCGTAGATCCGGGAGTGATACAAGAGACCCAGTACTTC. It is translated as CASSVDPGVIQETQYF.

This clonotype was seen many times. The rearrangement joins TRBV2 to TRBJ2-7, with TRBD1 identical over 8 bases. CDR1 is SNHLY, CDR2 FYNNEI, per germline. This CDR3 has 15 residues. V lost 0 bases, J lost 4 bases, and 5 bases stayed unmatched. CDR3 loop: CASSEAGQGRYEQYF. CDR3 sequence (DNA): TGTGCCAGCAGTGAAGCTGGACAGGGACGGTACGAGCAGTACTTC.

Many counts were recorded for this clonotype. The rearrangement joins TRBV11-2 to TRBJ1-4; no firm D call. Trimming took off 4 bases at V and 4 bases at J, with 13 bases between the two ends. This CDR3 has 15 amino acids. Germline-derived CDR1 and CDR2 are SGHAT and FQNNGV. CDR3 DNA: TGTGCCAGCAGCTCTTATTCCGGCCTTAATGAAAAACTGTTTTTT. Translating it yields CASSSYSGLNEKLFF.

In this sample, this clonotype turned up many times. The gene calls are TRBV12-3 or TRBV12-4 and TRBJ2-4; possible D gene TRBD1, 6 bases. V was cut by 1 base and J by 15 bases, with 16 bases left in between. This CDR3 has 13 amino acids. CDR3 in amino acids: CASSLDRLRGRYF. CDR3 DNA sequence: TGTGCCAGCAGTTTAGACAGGCTCAGGGGTCGGTACTTC.

This clonotype has ten or more counts. V and J are TRBV29-1 and TRBJ1-1, with D unresolved. This CDR3 is 12 amino acids long. Germline CDR1 and CDR2: SQVTM and ANQGSEA. The V and J ends lost 4 bases and 0 bases respectively, with 6 bases between them. CDR3 sequence reads: CSVAVLNTEAFF. CDR3 bases: TGCAGCGTTGCGGTATTGAACACTGAAGCTTTCTTT. Combining the CDR3 with reference TRBV29-1 and TRBJ1-1 gives the whole variable domain SAVISQKPSRDICQRGTSLTIQCQVDSQVTMMFWYRQQPGQSLTLIATANQGSEATYESGFVIDKFPISRPNLTFSTLTVSNMSPEDSSIYLCSVAVLNTEAFFGQGTRLTVV.

This clonotype has more than one count but fewer than ten. The CDR3 DNA is TGTGCCAGCAGTTTTTCGGGGACAGGGAAAAGTGGGGCCAACGTCCTGACTTTC. Amino acid sequence: CASSFSGTGKSGANVLTF. V is TRBV27 and J is TRBJ2-6, with 9 bases identical to TRBD1. CDR3 length: 18 amino acids. CDR1 MNHEY and CDR2 SMNVEV come from the germline V gene (reference sequence). The J segment lost 3 bases and the V segment lost 3 bases, leaving 9 bases of the junction unmatched.

The table lists this clonotype with many counts. The chain employs TRBV20-1 and TRBJ2-1; D not certain. Looked up from germline, CDR1 is DFQATT and CDR2 is SNEGSKA (reference sequence). Trimming pared 2 bases from V and 3 bases from J, leaving 17 bases between. CDR3 length: 16 residues. DNA of the CDR3: TGCAGTGCTAGATCGGCAGCCGGAGACTTCTACAATGAGCAGTTCTTC. Translating gives CSARSAAGDFYNEQFF.

This clonotype was recorded many times. The genes are TRBV2 and TRBJ1-4; 7 bases line up with TRBD1. The CDR3 is 20 amino acids. Germline trimming cut 2 bases from V and 8 bases from J; bases unmatched to any gene: 23. Germline CDR1 and CDR2: SNHLY and FYNNEI. CDR3: CASSETAYRDRPGQSEKLFF. The CDR3 coding sequence is TGTGCCAGCAGTGAAACGGCTTACCGGGACAGACCAGGACAGTCGGAAAAACTGTTTTTT.